This TCR beta chain appears in the sequencing data of a study of radiotherapy plus CTLA-4 blockade in lung cancer. Study context: Objective responses were recorded in around 18% of patients, with disease control recorded in 25% to 35%. Findings and caveats of the study: Radiotherapy was combined with ipilimumab, and tumor-derived TCR clones then expanded in blood. Interferon-beta, together with early blood T cell clone dynamics, reportedly best predicted response.

As to this clone: Its matching antigen is unknown. A read error may produce the germline difference seen at one junction end.

The CDR3 extends over 11 amino acids. The germline gives CDR1 SGHTA, CDR2 FQGNSA. Receiving focal radiation plus CTLA-4 blockade with ipilimumab were patients who had chemo-refractory metastatic non-small-cell lung cancer. Data came from immunoSEQ multiplex PCR; TCRdb stores just in-frame clones and leaves some out. The data contain nearly 95,000 clones, about four fifths of them singletons. The gene calls are TRBV7-2 and TRBJ2-7; D possibly corresponds to TRBD2 (6 bases). This clonotype was obtained from a human donor with non-small cell lung cancer that progressed on radiotherapy plus ipilimumab. This specimen was peripheral blood, taken from a patient treated with radiotherapy plus ipilimumab. CDR3 protein: CASSPGLIANF. The DNA for the CDR3 is TGTGCCAGCAGCCCGGGACTCATAGCGAACTTC.